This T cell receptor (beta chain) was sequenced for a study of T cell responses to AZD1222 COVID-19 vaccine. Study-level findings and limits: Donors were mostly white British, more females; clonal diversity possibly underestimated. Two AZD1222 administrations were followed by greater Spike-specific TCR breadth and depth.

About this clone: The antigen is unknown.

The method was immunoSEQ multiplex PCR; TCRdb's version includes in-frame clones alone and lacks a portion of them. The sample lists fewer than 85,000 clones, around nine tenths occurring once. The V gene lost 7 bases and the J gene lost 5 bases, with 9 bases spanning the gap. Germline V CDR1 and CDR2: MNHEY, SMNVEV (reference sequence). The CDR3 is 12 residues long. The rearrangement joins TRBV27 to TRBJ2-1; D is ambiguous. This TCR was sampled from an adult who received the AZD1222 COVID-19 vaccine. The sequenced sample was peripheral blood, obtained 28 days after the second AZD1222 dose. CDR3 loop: CASMGLNNEQFF. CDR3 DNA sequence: TGTGCCAGCATGGGGTTGAACAATGAGCAGTTCTTC.